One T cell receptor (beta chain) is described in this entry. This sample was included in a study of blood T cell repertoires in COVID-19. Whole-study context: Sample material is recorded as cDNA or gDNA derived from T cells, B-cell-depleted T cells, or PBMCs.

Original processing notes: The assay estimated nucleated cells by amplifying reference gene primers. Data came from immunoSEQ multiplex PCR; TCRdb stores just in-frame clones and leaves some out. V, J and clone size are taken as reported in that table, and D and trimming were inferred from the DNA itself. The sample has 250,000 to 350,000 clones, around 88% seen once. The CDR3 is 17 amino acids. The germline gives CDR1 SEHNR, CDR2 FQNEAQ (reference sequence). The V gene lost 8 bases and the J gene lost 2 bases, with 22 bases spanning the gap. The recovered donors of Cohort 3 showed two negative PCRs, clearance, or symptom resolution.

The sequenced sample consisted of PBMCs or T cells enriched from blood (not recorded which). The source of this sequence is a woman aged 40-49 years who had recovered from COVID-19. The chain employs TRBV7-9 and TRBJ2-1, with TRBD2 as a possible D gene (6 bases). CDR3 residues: CASLFYGGGGPYNEQFF. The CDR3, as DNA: TGTGCCAGCCTTTTTTATGGGGGAGGAGGGCCCTACAATGAGCAGTTCTTC.